Listed here is a single TCR beta chain. Each donor was a healthy Caucasian individual from Russia, aged about 6 to 100. Researchers collected approximately 9.5 milliliters of peripheral blood from every single donor. The CDR3 is made up of 15 amino acids. The germline CDR1 and CDR2 sequences are MNHNY and SVGAGI (reference sequence). Trimming removed 0 bases from V and 1 base from J, with 6 bases in between. This record comes from a study of blood T cells in healthy people across ages. PCR was performed a second time for roughly 7 to 12 cycles using a sample-barcoded 5' primer and a J-beta primer mix. Using its own MiXCR run on the 5' RACE reads, TCRdb lists one record per CDR3 protein. The table records about 750,000 distinct CDR3 sequences, roughly 50% of them present only once.

Sequenced sample: blood. This rearrangement joins TRBV6-6 to TRBJ2-2, with unresolved D. This TCR was sampled from a man at least 80 years old in good health. The CDR3 protein is CASSYSFQNTGELFF. As DNA, the CDR3 is TGTGCCAGCAGTTACTCGTTTCAGAACACCGGGGAGCTGTTTTTT.